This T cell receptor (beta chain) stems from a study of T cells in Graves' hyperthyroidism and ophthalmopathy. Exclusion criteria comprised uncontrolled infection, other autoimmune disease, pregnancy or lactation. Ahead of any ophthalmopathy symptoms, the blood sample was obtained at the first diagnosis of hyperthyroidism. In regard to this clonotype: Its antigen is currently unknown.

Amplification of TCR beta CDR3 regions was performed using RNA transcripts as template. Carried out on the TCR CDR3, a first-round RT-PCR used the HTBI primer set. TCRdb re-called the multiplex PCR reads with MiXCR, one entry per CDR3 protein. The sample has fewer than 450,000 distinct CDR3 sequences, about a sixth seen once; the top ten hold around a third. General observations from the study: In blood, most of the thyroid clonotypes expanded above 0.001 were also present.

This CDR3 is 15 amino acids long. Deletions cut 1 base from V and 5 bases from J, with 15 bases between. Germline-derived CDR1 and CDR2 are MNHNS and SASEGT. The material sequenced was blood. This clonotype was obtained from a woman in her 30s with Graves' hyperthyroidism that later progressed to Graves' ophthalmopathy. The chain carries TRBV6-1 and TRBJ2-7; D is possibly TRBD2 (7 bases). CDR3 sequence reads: CASSEVFGGLNEQYF. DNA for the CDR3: TGTGCCAGCAGTGAAGTCTTCGGGGGGCTGAACGAGCAGTACTTC.